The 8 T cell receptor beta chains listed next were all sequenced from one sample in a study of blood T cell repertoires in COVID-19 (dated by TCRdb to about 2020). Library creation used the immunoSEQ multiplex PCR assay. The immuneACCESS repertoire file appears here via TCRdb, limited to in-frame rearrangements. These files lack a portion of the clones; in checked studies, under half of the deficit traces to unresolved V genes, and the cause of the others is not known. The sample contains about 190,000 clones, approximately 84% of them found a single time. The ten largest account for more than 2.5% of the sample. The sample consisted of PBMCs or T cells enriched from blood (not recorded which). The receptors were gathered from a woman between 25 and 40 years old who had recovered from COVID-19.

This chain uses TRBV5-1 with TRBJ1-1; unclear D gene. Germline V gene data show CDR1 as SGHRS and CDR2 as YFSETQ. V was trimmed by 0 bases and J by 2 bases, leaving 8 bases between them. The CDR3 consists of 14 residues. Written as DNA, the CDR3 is TGCGCCAGCAGCTTGGACGCGGGTAACACTGAAGCTTTCTTT. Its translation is CASSLDAGNTEAFF.

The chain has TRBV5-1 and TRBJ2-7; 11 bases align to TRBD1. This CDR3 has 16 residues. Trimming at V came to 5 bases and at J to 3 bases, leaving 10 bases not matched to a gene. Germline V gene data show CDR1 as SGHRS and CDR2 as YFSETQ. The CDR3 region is CASRPNPGQGVYEQYF. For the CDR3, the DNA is TGCGCCAGCAGACCTAACCCGGGACAGGGGGTCTACGAGCAGTACTTC.

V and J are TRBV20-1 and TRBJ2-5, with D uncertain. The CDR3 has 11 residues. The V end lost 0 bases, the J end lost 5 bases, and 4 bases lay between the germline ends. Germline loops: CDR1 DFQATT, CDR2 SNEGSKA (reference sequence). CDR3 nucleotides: TGCAGTGCTAGAGATCTGGAGACCCAGTACTTC. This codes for CSARDLETQYF.

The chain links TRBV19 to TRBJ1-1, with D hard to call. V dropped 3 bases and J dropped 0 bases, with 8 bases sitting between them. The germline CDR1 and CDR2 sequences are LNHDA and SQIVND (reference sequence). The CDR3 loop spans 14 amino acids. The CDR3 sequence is CASSIALMNTEAFF. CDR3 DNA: TGTGCCAGTAGTATCGCCCTAATGAACACTGAAGCTTTCTTT.

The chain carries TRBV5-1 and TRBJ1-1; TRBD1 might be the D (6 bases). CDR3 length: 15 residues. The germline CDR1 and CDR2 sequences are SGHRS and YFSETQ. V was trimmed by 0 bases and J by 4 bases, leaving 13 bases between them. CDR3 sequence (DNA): TGCGCCAGCAGCTTGGGGGGGGGCCGGGGCACTGAAGCTTTCTTT. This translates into CASSLGGGRGTEAFF.

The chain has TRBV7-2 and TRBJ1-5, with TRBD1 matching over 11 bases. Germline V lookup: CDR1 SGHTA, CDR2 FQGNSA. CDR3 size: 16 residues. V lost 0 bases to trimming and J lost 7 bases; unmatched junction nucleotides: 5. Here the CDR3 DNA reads TGTGCCAGCAGCTTAGCCGGGACAGGGGGGAGCCAGCCCCAGCATTTT. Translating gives CASSLAGTGGSQPQHF.

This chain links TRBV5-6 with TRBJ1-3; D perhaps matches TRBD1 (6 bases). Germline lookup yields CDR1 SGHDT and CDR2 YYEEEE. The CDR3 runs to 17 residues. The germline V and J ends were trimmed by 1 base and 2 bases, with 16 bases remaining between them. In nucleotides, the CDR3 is TGTGCCAGCAGCTTGCCTGTCGGCCCAGGGGCTGGAAACACCATATATTTT. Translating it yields CASSLPVGPGAGNTIYF.

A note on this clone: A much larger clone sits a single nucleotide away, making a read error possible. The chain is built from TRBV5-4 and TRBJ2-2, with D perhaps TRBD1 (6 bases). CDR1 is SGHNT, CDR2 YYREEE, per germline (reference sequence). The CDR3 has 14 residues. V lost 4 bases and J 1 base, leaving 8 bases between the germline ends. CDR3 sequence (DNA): TGTGCCAGCAGCCCGGGACAGAACACCGGGGAGCTGTTTTTT. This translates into CASSPGQNTGELFF.